This is a list of T cell receptor beta chains from one sample in a study of Ad26.COV2.S vaccination and SARS-CoV-2 variants. TCRdb keeps only in-frame clones here, not all; method: immunoSEQ multiplex PCR. The sample includes about 420,000 clones, around 89% of them seen just once. Source: peripheral blood, taken in a trial of Ad26.COV2.S vaccine versus placebo. The receptors here all came from a person between 18 and 60 years old who received the Ad26.COV2.S COVID-19 vaccine or a placebo. CDR3s include the opening cysteine and the closing phenylalanine or tryptophan. D genes are given only for firm matches. Size values are once, few and many counts, or a class for expanded clones, and some rows have none.

d_call clone_size j_call v_call cdr3_nt cdr3_aa
. . TRBJ2-6 TRBV11-1 TGTGCCAGCAGCTTAGGTGGGTCTGGGGCCAACGTCCTGACTTTC CASSLGGSGANVLTF
. . TRBJ1-3 TRBV29-1 TGCAGCGTTGACCGGGAGGGCTCTGGAAACACCATATATTTT CSVDREGSGNTIYF
. once TRBJ1-6 TRBV30 TGTGCCTGGAGTTTAGGAGGGGAAAACTCACCCCTCCACTTT CAWSLGGENSPLHF
. . TRBJ2-5 TRBV5-8 TGTGCCAGCAGACTCGGACGGGTAGAGACCCAGTACTTC CASRLGRVETQYF
. . TRBJ1-5 TRBV27 TGTGCCAGCAGTTTATCGGCCGGGAGGGTAGGCAATCAGCCCCAGCATTTT CASSLSAGRVGNQPQHF
. . TRBJ2-1 TRBV7-6 TGTGCCAGCAGCTTAATGGCAGGGAGCGATGAGCAGTTCTTC CASSLMAGSDEQFF
TRBD1 . TRBJ2-7 TRBV7-9 TGTGCCAGCAGGGGGCCCCAGGGGGCCCTTTTC CASRGPQGALF
TRBD1 . TRBJ1-1 TRBV9 TGTGCCAGCAGCGGAAACCGGGACAGCCTTCGAACTGAAGCTTTCTTT CASSGNRDSLRTEAFF
TRBD2 . TRBJ2-1 TRBV9 TGTGCCAGCAGCGTAGAGGCTAGCGGGTTCAATGAGCAGTTCTTC CASSVEASGFNEQFF
TRBD2 . TRBJ2-5 TRBV9 TGTGCCAGCTCCCCTAGCGGGGGCGGGGGAGAGACCCAGTACTTC CASSPSGGGGETQYF
TRBD1 . TRBJ2-3 TRBV29-1 TGCAGCGTAGTAGGGGGCTCCCCAGATACGCAGTATTTT CSVVGGSPDTQYF
TRBD1 . TRBJ2-2 TRBV3-1/TRBV3-2 TGTGCCAGCAGCCAAGAACTACAGGGGGATACCGGGGAGCTGTTTTTT CASSQELQGDTGELFF
. few TRBJ1-6 TRBV4-2 TGTGCCAGCAGCCGGGGAATTGCTAATTCACCCCTCCACTTT CASSRGIANSPLHF
TRBD2 . TRBJ2-5 TRBV29-1 TGCAGCGTTGAAGATTTAGCGGGGATAGAGACCCAGTACTTC CSVEDLAGIETQYF
. once TRBJ1-1 TRBV19 TGTGCCAGTAGTATTATCGTCTCGGCTATCCGGGACACTGAAGCTTTCTTT CASSIIVSAIRDTEAFF
. . TRBJ2-4 TRBV6-5 TGTGCCAGCAGTCCCCCAGGGAGACAGAACATTCAGTACTTC CASSPPGRQNIQYF
. . TRBJ1-2 TRBV6-2/TRBV6-3 TGTGCCAGCAGTTACTCGCTCCAGGGTGCCTATGGCTACACCTTC CASSYSLQGAYGYTF
. . TRBJ2-1 TRBV5-1 TGCGCCAGCAGCTCCCTGACTTTCTCCTACAATGAGCAGTTCTTC CASSSLTFSYNEQFF
. few TRBJ1-2 TRBV5-4 TGTGCCAGCAGCTTGGCCGTGGGAGAGGCCTATGGCTACACCTTC CASSLAVGEAYGYTF
. . TRBJ1-2 TRBV5-1 TGCGCCAGCAGCTCCGAAATTGCGTCCCTTGGCTACACCTTC CASSSEIASLGYTF
TRBD1 . TRBJ1-2 TRBV3-1/TRBV3-2 TGTGCCAGCAGCCAAGCAACAGGGGCCCCTTATGGCTACACCTTC CASSQATGAPYGYTF
TRBD2 once TRBJ2-3 TRBV3-1/TRBV3-2 TGTGCCAGCAGCCAAGTTCGGACTAGCTTTGATACGCAGTATTTT CASSQVRTSFDTQYF
. . TRBJ2-5 TRBV4-3 TGCGCCAGCAGCCAAGATCGAGGGGGGCACGAGACCCAGTACTTC CASSQDRGGHETQYF
TRBD1 many TRBJ2-6 TRBV28 TGTGCCAGCAGTCCGGACAGGGCTGGGGCCAACGTCCTGACTTTC CASSPDRAGANVLTF
TRBD2 . TRBJ2-1 TRBV11-3 TGTGCCAGCAGCAGGACTAGCCAGCTCCCGGGAGGGGAGCAGTTCTTC CASSRTSQLPGGEQFF
. . TRBJ2-5 TRBV2 TGTGCCAGCCGTGCCGGGAGCCCGTTTGGGGTCCAGTACTTC CASRAGSPFGVQYF
. . TRBJ2-7 TRBV16 TGTGCCAGCAGCCAATCGGACAGCTCCTACGAGCAGTACTTC CASSQSDSSYEQYF
. . TRBJ1-3 TRBV7-3 TGTGCCAGCAGCTTAACGCGGTCCGGAAACACCATATATTTT CASSLTRSGNTIYF
. once TRBJ2-2 TRBV21-1 TGTGCCAGCAGCGACTGGCCGGGACCCCCATTTCGGGGGGAGCTGTTTTTT CASSDWPGPPFRGELFF
TRBD1 . TRBJ2-7 TRBV19 TGTGCCAGTAGTGGGCCGGACAGGGGTATCCACGAGCAGTACTTC CASSGPDRGIHEQYF
. . TRBJ1-6 TRBV30 TGTGCCTGGAGTATCTCCTCGGGGATCAATTCACCCCTCCACTTT CAWSISSGINSPLHF
TRBD1 . TRBJ2-1 TRBV4-3 TGCGCCAGCAGCCAACGTACCGGGACAGGACATGGAAATGAGCAGTTCTTC CASSQRTGTGHGNEQFF
. . TRBJ2-7 TRBV3-1/TRBV3-2 TGTGCCAGCAGCCAGAGGACCTCTGGGGAGCAGTACTTC CASSQRTSGEQYF
TRBD1 . TRBJ2-2 TRBV11-2 TGTGCCAGCAGCCCGGGGTGGGGACAGGAGAACACCGGGGAGCTGTTTTTT CASSPGWGQENTGELFF
. few TRBJ1-5 TRBV7-9 TGTGCCAGCAGCTTAGGGCGGCAGGGTAGCAATCAGCCCCAGCATTTT CASSLGRQGSNQPQHF
TRBD1 . TRBJ2-7 TRBV3-1/TRBV3-2 TGTGCCAGCAGCCCCGGGACAGGTGACTACGAGCAGTACTTC CASSPGTGDYEQYF
. few TRBJ2-1 TRBV2 TGTGCCAGCACCTACTACAATGAGCAGTTCTTC CASTYYNEQFF
TRBD2 . TRBJ2-7 TRBV4-1 TGCGCCAGCAGCCACACTAGCGGGGGGGCCTCCGAGCAGTACTTC CASSHTSGGASEQYF
. . TRBJ1-6 TRBV3-1/TRBV3-2 TGTGCCAGCAGCCAAGTGTTGACAGCGGATTCACCCCTCCACTTT CASSQVLTADSPLHF
TRBD1 . TRBJ2-3 TRBV30 TGTGCCTGGAGCTGGGACAGGGGGTATACAGATACGCAGTATTTT CAWSWDRGYTDTQYF
. . TRBJ2-3 TRBV7-3 TGTGCCAGCAGCCCCACTAGTGCTAGCACAGATACGCAGTATTTT CASSPTSASTDTQYF
TRBD1 . TRBJ1-6 TRBV11-2 TGTGCCAGCAGCCTCTCAAGGGGACAGGGGAACTCACCCCTCCACTTT CASSLSRGQGNSPLHF
TRBD2 . TRBJ2-1 TRBV28 TGTGCCAGCAGTTCCCCGGCTAGCGGGTCCAGCTCCTACAATGAGCAGTTCTTC CASSSPASGSSSYNEQFF
TRBD1 few TRBJ2-7 TRBV15 TGTGCCACCAGCAGAGGACAGGGGGTTGCCTACGAGCAGTACTTC CATSRGQGVAYEQYF
. once TRBJ1-4 TRBV27 TGTGCCAGCGGCGCAATTGCAACTAATGAAAAACTGTTTTTT CASGAIATNEKLFF
TRBD1 few TRBJ1-1 TRBV4-3 TGCGCCAGCAGCCAAGATGTGGCAGGGGGCTTAGTAACTGTCGGGGCTTTCTTT CASSQDVAGGLVTVGAFF
. . TRBJ2-5 TRBV4-1 TGCGCCAGCAGCCAAGATCAAGTAGTAGGGCTACAAGAGACCCAGTACTTC CASSQDQVVGLQETQYF